This T cell receptor beta chain appears in the sequencing data of a study of T cell responses to AZD1222 COVID-19 vaccine. Produced via immunoSEQ multiplex PCR; TCRdb's table is partial and in-frame only. The repertoire has 100,000 to 150,000 clones, roughly 82% of them found once; the top ten carry roughly a quarter. Germline V gene lookup returns CDR1 SGHTA and CDR2 FQGNSA. The CDR3 runs 15 residues. J lost 4 bases, V lost 6 bases, and 8 bases had no gene match. Here the sequenced sample was peripheral blood, taken 28 days after the second AZD1222 dose. The V and J genes are TRBV7-2 and TRBJ2-1; 8 positions match TRBD2. The receptor comes from an adult who received the AZD1222 COVID-19 vaccine. Here the CDR3 DNA reads TGTGCCAGCAGGAAACCGGGGGGGGTATACAATGAGCAGTTCTTC. Protein: CASRKPGGVYNEQFF.